This is a list of T cell receptor beta chains from one sample in a study of blood T cell repertoires in COVID-19. TCRdb's table, derived via immunoSEQ multiplex PCR, lists solely in-frame clones and lacks some. The repertoire holds under 150,000 clones, with approximately 88% as singletons. The sequenced sample was peripheral blood. The receptors were gathered from a human donor in a cohort sampled during active COVID-19. The CDR3 runs from the conserved cysteine through the conserved F or W. A D gene is named only where the DNA matches it firmly. Clone size is not always given. Where it is, it says once, few, many or a class for expanded clones.

>TRBD2|16|TRBV2|-|TRBJ2-7
TGTGCCAGCAGTGGTGATGGCGGGGGGGTAACTACGAAGCAGTACTTC
CASSGDGGGVTTKQYF
>TRBD1|13|TRBV12-3/TRBV12-4|-|TRBJ1-2
TGTGCCAGCAGTGGACAGGTCTGGGGTGGCTACACCTTC
CASSGQVWGGYTF
>-|12|TRBV5-6|-|TRBJ2-2
TGTGCCAGCAGCTTGTCAGGCGGGGAGCTGTTTTTT
CASSLSGGELFF
>-|17|TRBV19|-|TRBJ2-2
TGTGCCACTACCAAGGGGCAGGGGGGAGTGAACACCGGGGAGCTGTTTTTT
CATTKGQGGVNTGELFF
>TRBD1|14|TRBV5-6|-|TRBJ1-1
TGTGCCAGCAGCTGGGGGACAGAGAACACTGAAGCTTTCTTT
CASSWGTENTEAFF
>TRBD2|14|TRBV5-1|-|TRBJ2-1
TGCGCCAGCGCGGGCGGGACTAGGTACAATGAGCAGTTCTTC
CASAGGTRYNEQFF
>-|16|TRBV7-9|-|TRBJ2-7
TGTGCCAGCAGCTTACTTCCCGGGACACCATCCGTCGAGCAGTACTTC
CASSLLPGTPSVEQYF
>-|13|TRBV6-5|-|TRBJ1-1
TGTGCCAGCAGACCAGGGGTCAACACTGAAGCTTTCTTT
CASRPGVNTEAFF
>TRBD1|13|TRBV12-5|-|TRBJ1-2
TGTGCTAGTGGTAACAGGGGCCCTTATGGCTACACCTTC
CASGNRGPYGYTF
>TRBD2|16|TRBV6-2/TRBV6-3|-|TRBJ2-1
TGTGCCAGCAGTTACCTCAGCGGGGGGGCCTACAATGAGCAGTTCTTC
CASSYLSGGAYNEQFF
>-|15|TRBV2|-|TRBJ1-5
TGTGCCAGCACCGGGGGGGGGAATGGCAATCAGCCCCAGCATTTT
CASTGGGNGNQPQHF
>-|15|TRBV4-3|-|TRBJ1-6
TGCGCCAGCAGCCAAGATCTGCAGGTTAATTCACCCCTCCACTTT
CASSQDLQVNSPLHF
>-|13|TRBV11-2|-|TRBJ1-1
TGTGCCAGCAGCTTAGACATGAACACTGAAGCTTTCTTT
CASSLDMNTEAFF
>TRBD1|16|TRBV7-9|-|TRBJ2-2
TGTGCCAGCAGCATCAAAACAGGGGAGAACACCGGGGAGCTGTTTTTT
CASSIKTGENTGELFF
>TRBD1|18|TRBV15|-|TRBJ1-5
TGTGCCACCAGCAGGGGCCGGGACAGCCTTTATAGCAATCAGCCCCAGCATTTT
CATSRGRDSLYSNQPQHF
>TRBD1|12|TRBV28|-|TRBJ1-2
TGTGCCCTGGCGGGACAGGGATATGGCTACACCTTC
CALAGQGYGYTF
>TRBD1|15|TRBV27|-|TRBJ1-5
TGTGCCAGCAGTTCGTCTCGACAGGGGAAACAGCCCCAGCATTTT
CASSSSRQGKQPQHF
>-|12|TRBV5-1|-|TRBJ2-1
TGCGCCAGCAGCTTGGTTGGGACAGAGCAGTTCTTC
CASSLVGTEQFF
>-|12|TRBV29-1|-|TRBJ1-2
TGCAGCGTTGACGGAGGTACTTATGGCTACACCTTC
CSVDGGTYGYTF
>TRBD1|15|TRBV19|-|TRBJ1-2
TGTGCCAGTAGTGTCGGACAGGGCCCCCTCTATGGCTACACCTTC
CASSVGQGPLYGYTF
>-|13|TRBV19|-|TRBJ1-5
TGTGCCAGTAGTATAACCCCGGGGCAGCCCCAGCATTTT
CASSITPGQPQHF
>TRBD1|16|TRBV7-9|few|TRBJ2-5
TGTGCCAGCAGCCTGGGACAGGGCCCTACGGCAGAGACCCAGTACTTC
CASSLGQGPTAETQYF
>TRBD2|16|TRBV9|-|TRBJ2-1
TGTGCCAGCAGCGTAGAAGGGACTAGCCCCCCAAATGAGCAGTTCTTC
CASSVEGTSPPNEQFF
>TRBD1|11|TRBV10-3|many|TRBJ1-1
TGTGCCATGCAGGGGGACACTGAAGCTTTCTTT
CAMQGDTEAFF
>-|13|TRBV11-3|-|TRBJ1-1
TGTGCCAGCGTCGAGGTTGGGGGGACTGAAGCTTTCTTT
CASVEVGGTEAFF
>-|16|TRBV2|once|TRBJ1-6
TGTGCCAGCAGTGATCAACAGGGAATCCGTAATTCACCCCTCCACTTT
CASSDQQGIRNSPLHF
>TRBD2|15|TRBV7-3|-|TRBJ2-1
TGTGCCAGCAGCAGAACTAGCGGGAGCTACAATGAGCAGTTCTTC
CASSRTSGSYNEQFF
>TRBD1|12|TRBV6-6|once|TRBJ2-1
TGTGCCAGCGAGACAGGGTATAATGAGCAGTTCTTC
CASETGYNEQFF
>TRBD1|14|TRBV5-1|-|TRBJ2-5
TGCGCCAGCAGCTTGCAGGGGGCCGTTGAGACCCAGTACTTC
CASSLQGAVETQYF
>-|15|TRBV5-1|few|TRBJ1-2
TGCGCCAGCAGCGACCGACAGACCATTAACTATGGCTACACCTTC
CASSDRQTINYGYTF
>-|13|TRBV2|-|TRBJ1-4
TGTGCCAGCAATCAGGGACTGAGTGAAAAACTGTTTTTT
CASNQGLSEKLFF
>-|13|TRBV25-1|-|TRBJ2-5
TGTGCCAGCAGTGAACTTGGAGAGGAGACCCAGTACTTC
CASSELGEETQYF
>-|15|TRBV10-3|-|TRBJ1-5
TGTGCCATCAGTGAGAATCGACCCGGGGGGCAGCCCCAGCATTTT
CAISENRPGGQPQHF
>TRBD1|19|TRBV7-9|-|TRBJ2-6
TGTGCCAGCAGCCCTTACACCGGGACAGGTTTCTCTGGGGCCAACGTCCTGACTTTC
CASSPYTGTGFSGANVLTF
>-|14|TRBV27|-|TRBJ2-2
TGTGCCAGCAGTTTAATACAGCCGTCCGGGGAGCTGTTTTTT
CASSLIQPSGELFF
>-|13|TRBV5-1|-|TRBJ2-3
TGCGCCAGCAGCTTGACAGTGGCAGATACGCAGTATTTT
CASSLTVADTQYF
>-|13|TRBV5-1|-|TRBJ2-7
TGCGCCAGCAGCTTGAGAGAAGCCTACGAGCAGTACTTC
CASSLREAYEQYF
>TRBD1|13|TRBV11-3|-|TRBJ1-2
TGTGCCAGCAGCTTCGGACAGGGGGTCGGCTACACCTTC
CASSFGQGVGYTF
>TRBD1|16|TRBV5-4|-|TRBJ1-1
TGTGCCAGCAGCTTGGGTCCCGGGACAGGGTTGACTGAAGCTTTCTTT
CASSLGPGTGLTEAFF
>-|15|TRBV5-1|-|TRBJ2-6
TGCGCCAGCAGCTACACAGGGACTGGGGCCAACGTCCTGACTTTC
CASSYTGTGANVLTF
>-|13|TRBV3-1/TRBV3-2|once|TRBJ1-2
TGTGCCAGCAGCCAAGTTTTCAGAATGGGCTACACCTTC
CASSQVFRMGYTF
>-|14|TRBV4-1|-|TRBJ2-1
TGCGCCAGCAGCCTAAGGGAGGGGGGTAATGAGCAGTTCTTC
CASSLREGGNEQFF
>TRBD2|15|TRBV30|once|TRBJ2-7
TGTGCCTGGAGCTACTTAGCGGGGTTGGCCTACGAGCAGTACTTC
CAWSYLAGLAYEQYF
>-|13|TRBV5-6|-|TRBJ1-6
TGTGCCAGCAGCTCGGTACCAAATTCACCCCTCCACTTT
CASSSVPNSPLHF
>-|14|TRBV19|-|TRBJ1-2
TGTGCCAGTAGTAAATCAGGGGTGAACTATGGCTACACCTTC
CASSKSGVNYGYTF
>TRBD1|13|TRBV7-8|-|TRBJ1-2
TGTGCCAGCAGCCCCGGGACAGCCTATGGCTACACCTTC
CASSPGTAYGYTF
>TRBD2|16|TRBV11-2|-|TRBJ2-3
TGTGCCAGCAGCTTAGTACTAGCGGGGTATCAAGATACGCAGTATTTT
CASSLVLAGYQDTQYF
>TRBD2|11|TRBV7-9|-|TRBJ2-5
TGTGCCAGCAGCCCCGGCGGGGGCCAGTACTTC
CASSPGGGQYF
>-|13|TRBV13|-|TRBJ2-3
TGTGCCAGCAGCTTAGAGGGGACAGATACGCAGTATTTT
CASSLEGTDTQYF
>-|14|TRBV5-4|-|TRBJ1-2
TGTGCCAGCAGCTTGGAATCAGGTGACTATGGCTACACCTTC
CASSLESGDYGYTF
>-|14|TRBV3-1/TRBV3-2|-|TRBJ2-7
TGTGCCAGCAGCCAAGGTCGCCAGGGGACCGAGCAGTACTTC
CASSQGRQGTEQYF
>TRBD1|19|TRBV4-2|-|TRBJ2-6
TGTGCCAGCAGCCCTGTGACCGGGACAGGGGGCCCTGGGGCCAACGTCCTGACTTTC
CASSPVTGTGGPGANVLTF
>TRBD1|15|TRBV7-6|-|TRBJ2-3
TGTGCCAGCAGCTTATACCGGACAGGGGCAGATACGCAGTATTTT
CASSLYRTGADTQYF
>TRBD1|14|TRBV29-1|-|TRBJ2-7
TGCAGCGTCCTACCGGGACAGGGGGTTAGTGTGCAGTACTTC
CSVLPGQGVSVQYF
>-|14|TRBV2|-|TRBJ2-5
TGTGCCAGCAGTTTGATGGGCCTCCAAGAGACCCAGTACTTC
CASSLMGLQETQYF
>TRBD2|15|TRBV30|once|TRBJ2-1
TGTGCCTGGAGTGTAGATGCGGGGGGGTACAATGAGCAGTTCTTC
CAWSVDAGGYNEQFF
>TRBD1|15|TRBV5-1|-|TRBJ1-2
TGCGCCAGCAGCGTGACAGGGCAGGAGAACTATGGCTACACCTTC
CASSVTGQENYGYTF
>-|17|TRBV7-9|-|TRBJ1-4
TGTGCCAGCAGCTTTTTGGGTAGACAGTCAACTAATGAAAAACTGTTTTTT
CASSFLGRQSTNEKLFF